Listed below are T cell receptor beta chains from one sample, sequenced in a study of cytomegalovirus exposure and HLA in healthy donors. Sequencing was performed with immunoSEQ multiplex PCR; in TCRdb, only in-frame clones are kept and a portion is missing. The sample consists of around 100,000 clones, around 83% of them appearing once. Sample: PBMCs. The origin of the receptors is a man younger than 45 in good health and CMV-seronegative. CDR3s include the opening cysteine and the closing phenylalanine or tryptophan. D genes are given only for firm matches. Size is stated for part of the rows, as once, few or many counts, or as a class when the clone is expanded.

d_call j_call v_call clone_size cdr3_aa
TRBD1 TRBJ1-6 TRBV6-5 NA CASSYSGRTGDSPLHF
TRBD1 TRBJ2-1 TRBV10-3 NA CAISDPGGDRGWEQFF
TRBD2 TRBJ2-3 TRBV10-3 NA CAISAGTSGGTDTQYF
TRBD1 TRBJ2-7 TRBV6-1 NA CASSQDRGPYEQYF
TRBD1 TRBJ1-1 TRBV19 NA CARGQGGAEAFF
TRBD2 TRBJ2-3 TRBV30 NA CACSQGSGATDTQYF
NA TRBJ1-6 TRBV13 NA CASSFRGDNSPLHF
NA TRBJ2-5 TRBV6-1 NA CASSVFPVRLQETQYF
NA TRBJ2-7 TRBV7-9 NA CASSSRDTGLYEQYF
NA TRBJ1-5 TRBV2 NA CASSGEGPQPQHF
TRBD2 TRBJ2-7 TRBV7-2 NA CASSFWTSYEQYF
TRBD1 TRBJ2-3 TRBV30 NA CAWDRGLASTDTQYF
NA TRBJ2-7 TRBV28 NA CASSPPPSAVTYEQYF
NA TRBJ1-5 TRBV9 NA CASSVVGPLGSNQPQHF
NA TRBJ2-5 TRBV28 NA CASSSNDWGVETQYF
TRBD1 TRBJ1-1 TRBV5-6 NA CASSPNRGPNTEAFF
TRBD1 TRBJ1-2 TRBV27 NA CASSLWDGTGNYGYTF
NA TRBJ2-3 TRBV4-1 NA CASSQARSWTDTQYF
NA TRBJ2-7 TRBV25-1 NA CASSEEIYYEQYF
NA TRBJ2-3 TRBV5-1 NA CASSFLVLTDTQYF
NA TRBJ1-1 TRBV5-6 NA CASSLDLEGFQNTEAFF
NA TRBJ1-1 TRBV9 NA CASRNQGSTEAFF
TRBD2 TRBJ2-1 TRBV4-1 NA CASSQRTSGNTNEQFF
NA TRBJ2-7 TRBV28 NA CASSPGWGGSYEQYF
TRBD2 TRBJ2-3 TRBV7-3 NA CASSIKAGGATDTQYF
NA TRBJ1-5 TRBV4-1 NA CASSQAREQPQHF
NA TRBJ2-5 TRBV4-2 once CASSFPSVGETQYF
NA TRBJ2-6 TRBV4-3 NA CASSQTTGTAVSGANVLTF
NA TRBJ1-1 TRBV6-5 NA CASSYFGRELNTEAFF
TRBD2 TRBJ2-2 TRBV5-1 once CASSLAPTSGEAGELFF
TRBD1 TRBJ2-7 TRBV18 NA CASSGDSYSYEQYF
TRBD2 TRBJ2-7 TRBV2 NA CASRENGGGTYEQYF
NA TRBJ2-1 TRBV18 NA CASSPDNSYNEQFF
NA TRBJ1-4 TRBV7-2 NA CASSLRGINEKLFF
NA TRBJ1-6 TRBV14 once CASSQGIFSGFVNSPLHF
TRBD1 TRBJ1-1 TRBV27 once CASSLEVGQSLTEAFF
TRBD2 TRBJ2-7 TRBV5-4 NA CASSLGGGYEQYF
NA TRBJ2-1 TRBV6-4 NA CASAVAGYNEQFF
TRBD1 TRBJ2-7 TRBV7-2 once CASSPDRDNEQYF
NA TRBJ1-1 TRBV5-1 NA CASSFGGTNTEAFF
TRBD2 TRBJ2-3 TRBV4-3 NA CASSQGTSGRFGADTQYF
NA TRBJ1-6 TRBV5-1 NA CASSLVAGPNSPLHF
TRBD2 TRBJ2-3 TRBV7-8 NA CASSTLRREGRHTQYF
NA TRBJ2-5 TRBV7-8 NA CASSPEGWRAIQETQYF
NA TRBJ2-5 TRBV6-5 NA CASSYRMTQYF
NA TRBJ1-2 TRBV7-9 once CASSSWPQSYGYTF
NA TRBJ1-1 TRBV7-9 NA CASSLQNTEAFF
TRBD2 TRBJ2-7 TRBV6-1 once CASRRLADSSYEQYF
TRBD1 TRBJ2-1 TRBV6-5 NA CATQGVAFSYNEQFF
NA TRBJ2-7 TRBV27 NA CASSFSGVKQYF
TRBD2 TRBJ2-3 TRBV27 NA CASRRAGVDTDTQYF
NA TRBJ1-1 TRBV6-1 NA CAGRYNTEAFF